What follows are 21 T cell receptor beta chains derived from one specimen sequenced in a study of blood T cell repertoires in COVID-19. Sequenced by immunoSEQ multiplex PCR; TCRdb stores in-frame clones only, minus some. Of roughly 230,000 clones in the sample, about 82% are singletons; the top ten hold less than 6.5%. Source material: peripheral blood. The source of these receptors is a man aged 50-59 years with COVID-19, enrolled during active disease.

The chain uses TRBV5-1 and TRBJ1-1; 11 positions agree with TRBD1. CDR3 length equals 15 residues. CDR1 is SGHRS, CDR2 YFSETQ, per germline. J was trimmed by 11 bases and V by 4 bases; bases with no gene match: 13. CDR3 nucleotides: TGCGCCAGCAGCGCGGGACAGGGGGAAGGACTTCGGGCTTTCTTT. Its protein is CASSAGQGEGLRAFF.

The chain is built from TRBV27 and TRBJ2-7; 10 bases map to TRBD1. CDR1 MNHEY and CDR2 SMNVEV come from the germline V gene (reference sequence). The CDR3 length is 15 residues. V shed 4 bases and J 5 bases; nucleotides not matched to a gene: 8. Written as DNA, the CDR3 is TGTGCCAGCAGTTCCGTACGGGGACAGGGGAACGAGCAGTACTTC. This translates into CASSSVRGQGNEQYF.

The chain recombines TRBV5-1 with TRBJ1-1, with D unclear. This CDR3 spans 14 amino acids. Trimming left V 2 bases short and J 0 bases short, with 8 bases between. Germline loops: CDR1 SGHRS, CDR2 YFSETQ. CDR3 DNA: TGCGCCAGCAGCTTCTCTACGTTGAACACTGAAGCTTTCTTT. Its translation is CASSFSTLNTEAFF.

This rearrangement joins TRBV4-1 to TRBJ1-1; D is perhaps TRBD1 (6 bases). Between the trimmed V and J ends, which lost 3 bases and 1 base, there was a span of 12 bases. Germline-derived CDR1 and CDR2 are MGHRA and YSYEKL. The CDR3 runs to 15 residues. The CDR3 spells CASSHWDTQNTEAFF. CDR3 sequence (DNA): TGCGCCAGCAGCCATTGGGACACCCAGAACACTGAAGCTTTCTTT.

This clone was seen once. The chain uses TRBV19 and TRBJ2-4, with a possible D match to TRBD1 (6 bases). The CDR3 loop spans 14 amino acids. V was cut by 6 bases and J by 7 bases, with 16 bases left in between. The germline gives CDR1 LNHDA, CDR2 SQIVND (reference sequence). The CDR3 loop reads CASRRGQPSNIQYF. CDR3 coding DNA: TGTGCCAGTAGAAGAGGACAGCCTTCGAACATTCAGTACTTC. The full variable domain, completed using reference TRBV19 and TRBJ2-4, is DGGITQSPKYLFRKEGQNVTLSCEQNLNHDAMYWYRQDPGQGLRLIYYSQIVNDFQKGDIAEGYSVSREKKESFPLTVTSAQKNPTAFYLCASRRGQPSNIQYFGAGTRLSVL.

The chain joins TRBV27 to TRBJ1-1, with unresolved D. This CDR3 spans 15 amino acids. The germline CDR1 and CDR2 sequences are MNHEY and SMNVEV (reference sequence). V shed 0 bases and J shed 0 bases, with 8 bases lying between them. In DNA, the CDR3 is TGTGCCAGCAGTTTATCCCCAGTGATGAACACTGAAGCTTTCTTT. Amino acids: CASSLSPVMNTEAFF.

This chain uses TRBV5-4 with TRBJ1-2, with a possible D match to TRBD1 (6 bases). This CDR3 contains 15 residues. The V end lost 4 bases, the J end lost 0 bases, and 13 bases lay between the germline ends. Germline-derived CDR1 and CDR2 are SGHNT and YYREEE (reference sequence). CDR3 sequence (DNA): TGTGCCAGCAGCAAGCAGGGGTCGGCTAACTATGGCTACACCTTC. This sequence encodes CASSKQGSANYGYTF.

The CDR3 is CASSPRTVNYGYTF. CDR3 sequence (DNA): TGTGCCAGCAGCCCCCGGACAGTTAACTATGGCTACACCTTC. This chain uses TRBV5-4 with TRBJ1-2, with D possibly being TRBD1 (6 bases). V lost 4 bases and J 1 base, leaving 11 bases between the germline ends. Germline-derived CDR1 and CDR2 are SGHNT and YYREEE (reference sequence). This CDR3 region has 14 residues.

The CDR3 bases are TGTGCCTGGAGTAAGGGACAGGGCGTCGGGGAGCTGTTTTTT. The encoded protein is CAWSKGQGVGELFF. The rearrangement uses TRBV30 and TRBJ2-2; 9 nucleotides agree with TRBD1. The germline CDR1 and CDR2 sequences are GTSNPN and SVGIG (reference sequence). This CDR3 has 14 amino acids. The V gene end was trimmed by 2 bases and the J gene end by 7 bases; junction bases not matched to a gene: 5. Full variable domain (outside the CDR3, taken from reference TRBV30 and TRBJ2-2): SQTIHQWPATLVQPVGSPLSLECTVEGTSNPNLYWYRQAAGRGLQLLFYSVGIGQISSEVPQNLSASRPQDRQFILSSKKLLLSDSGFYLCAWSKGQGVGELFFGEGSRLTVL.

This clone was observed a single time. The V call is TRBV2, the J call TRBJ2-2; 13 nucleotides match TRBD2. V dropped 6 bases and J dropped 6; count of bases not matched to a gene: 7. Germline CDR1 is SNHLY and CDR2 is FYNNEI. The CDR3 totals 16 residues. The CDR3 DNA reads TGTGCCAGCAGGACACTAGCGGGGGGGCCCGCCGGGGAGCTGTTTTTT. As protein: CASRTLAGGPAGELFF.

The chain uses TRBV4-1 and TRBJ2-4; D gene ambiguous. Germline values: CDR1 MGHRA, CDR2 YSYEKL. The CDR3 spans 14 residues. The V gene lost 0 bases and the J gene lost 7 bases, with 10 bases spanning the gap. The DNA of the CDR3 is TGCGCCAGCAGCCAAGACCTAGAGGTGAACATTCAGTACTTC. Translated: CASSQDLEVNIQYF.

The V and J genes are TRBV25-1 and TRBJ2-2; unclear D gene. V was clipped by 6 bases and J by 1 base, with 9 bases between them. CDR1 and CDR2 (germline): MGHDK, SYGVNS. The CDR3 loop spans 14 amino acids. The CDR3 DNA sequence: TGTGCCAGCAGGGGTCTAGGGAACACCGGGGAGCTGTTTTTT. It specifies CASRGLGNTGELFF. The full variable domain, its missing parts supplied by reference TRBV25-1 and TRBJ2-2, is EADIYQTPRYLVIGTGKKITLECSQTMGHDKMYWYQQDPGMELHLIHYSYGVNSTEKGDLSSESTVSRIRTEHFPLTLESARPSHTSQYLCASRGLGNTGELFFGEGSRLTVL.

V usage is TRBV15 and J usage is TRBJ2-3; no reliable D call. V was shortened by 0 bases and J by 5 bases, with 6 bases between the two germline ends. This CDR3 contains 13 residues. The germline gives CDR1 LNHNV, CDR2 YYDKDF (reference sequence). This CDR3 reads CATSRDSGDTQYF. The CDR3 DNA reads as TGTGCCACCAGCAGAGATAGTGGAGATACGCAGTATTTT.

J is TRBJ2-3 and V is TRBV10-3, with D perhaps matching TRBD1 (6 bases). Germline V gives CDR1 ENHRY, CDR2 SYGVKD. The CDR3 covers 14 residues. The V and J ends lost 0 bases and 4 bases respectively, with 8 bases between them. CDR3 loop: CAISESAGADTQYF. In DNA, the CDR3 is TGTGCCATCAGTGAGTCGGCAGGGGCAGATACGCAGTATTTT.

This chain uses TRBV13 with TRBJ2-7, with D tentatively TRBD1 (5 bases). The CDR3 length is 15 residues. Germline V gene sequence: CDR1 PRHDT, CDR2 FYEKMQ (reference sequence). With 2 bases removed from V and 3 bases from J, the gap between germline ends came to 14 bases. CDR3 bases: TGTGCCAGCAGCTTACGGTGGTCACAGGACTACGAGCAGTACTTC. Translation: CASSLRWSQDYEQYF.

About this clone: Different DNA sequences within this sample yield the same CDR3. This chain connects TRBV18 to TRBJ1-6; the match to TRBD1 covers 10 bases. Germline V gene lookup returns CDR1 KGHSH and CDR2 LQKENI. Trimming at V came to 3 bases and at J to 7 bases, leaving 0 bases not matched to a gene. There are 14 residues in the CDR3. The CDR3 region has the DNA TGTGCCAGCTCACCGGGACAGGGGAATTCACCCCTCCACTTT. Its protein product is CASSPGQGNSPLHF.

The V call is TRBV27, the J call TRBJ2-3; 10 bases line up with TRBD2. CDR1 and CDR2 from the germline V gene are MNHEY and SMNVEV (reference sequence). Trimming at V came to 7 bases and at J to 5 bases, leaving 6 bases not matched to a gene. The CDR3 runs to 14 residues. The CDR3 DNA follows: TGTGCCAGCACTCTAGCGGGGGCGCAAGATACGCAGTATTTT. This encodes CASTLAGAQDTQYF.

This chain connects TRBV18 to TRBJ2-7; 7 bases align to TRBD1. Trimming cost V 1 base and J 6 bases; bases outside gene matches: 9. The germline V gene encodes CDR1 KGHSH and CDR2 LQKENI. CDR3 length: 15 residues. Written as DNA, the CDR3 is TGTGCCAGCTCACCACAAACAGGGGTGGTGAGCGAGCAGTACTTC. Residues: CASSPQTGVVSEQYF. The whole variable domain, remainder taken from reference TRBV18 and TRBJ2-7, is NAGVMQNPRHLVRRRGQEARLRCSPMKGHSHVYWYRQLPEEGLKFMVYLQKENIIDESGMPKERFSAEFPKEGPSILRIQQVVRGDSAAYFCASSPQTGVVSEQYFGPGTRLTVT.

The chain uses TRBV5-1 and TRBJ2-1; 10 nucleotides match TRBD2. Germline V lookup: CDR1 SGHRS, CDR2 YFSETQ. Losses at the gene ends were 0 bases for V and 7 bases for J; bases not matched to a gene: 10. The CDR3 loop spans 17 amino acids. The CDR3 DNA reads as TGCGCCAGCAGCTTGGGGATACTAGCGGGGCCTAAAAATGAGCAGTTCTTC. It yields the protein CASSLGILAGPKNEQFF. The full variable domain, completed using reference TRBV5-1 and TRBJ2-1, is KAGVTQTPRYLIKTRGQQVTLSCSPISGHRSVSWYQQTPGQGLQFLFEYFSETQRNKGNFPGRFSGRQFSNSRSEMNVSTLELGDSALYLCASSLGILAGPKNEQFFGPGTRLTVL.

This rearrangement joins TRBV7-9 to TRBJ1-2, with D perhaps TRBD1 (6 bases). This CDR3 has 12 residues. Looked up from germline, CDR1 is SEHNR and CDR2 is FQNEAQ (reference sequence). The ends were cut back, 8 bases at V and 3 bases at J, with 10 bases in the middle. In DNA form, the CDR3 reads TGTGCCAGCGCAACAGGGTACTATGGCTACACCTTC. Its protein is CASATGYYGYTF. Variable domain in full (rest from reference TRBV7-9 and TRBJ1-2): DTGVSQNPRHKITKRGQNVTFRCDPISEHNRLYWYRQTLGQGPEFLTYFQNEAQLEKSRLLSDRFSAERPKGSFSTLEIQRTEQGDSAMYLCASATGYYGYTFGSGTRLTVV.

The chain combines TRBV7-2 with TRBJ2-3, with 9 bases matching TRBD2. V lost 3 bases to trimming and J lost 1 base; unmatched junction nucleotides: 5. This CDR3 spans 16 amino acids. CDR1 is SGHTA, CDR2 FQGNSA, per germline. The CDR3 reads CASSFSGGAGTDTQYF. CDR3 DNA: TGTGCCAGCAGCTTTAGCGGGGGTGCTGGCACAGATACGCAGTATTTT.